One sample yielded the 30 T cell receptor beta chains listed below, sequenced in a study of beta chain features in type 1 diabetes. Every isolated RNA sample was fully reverse transcribed, so sequencing captured expressed TCRB transcripts. The data were produced by immunoSEQ multiplex PCR, yet TCRdb's version contains in-frame clones alone and is incomplete. There are almost 350,000 clones in the sample; less than 20% occur only once, and about 0.045% lies in the top ten. Material: naive CD4+ T cells from blood. The receptors come from a woman younger than 30 in good health.

DNA of the CDR3: TGTGCCACCAGCAAGGGGCCCACCTTAGCGGGACTGTACAATGAGCAGTTCTTC. Translated, it gives CATSKGPTLAGLYNEQFF. V is TRBV15 and J is TRBJ2-1; 8 nucleotides line up with TRBD2. Germline V gene data show CDR1 as LNHNV and CDR2 as YYDKDF (reference sequence). Germline trimming cut 4 bases from V and 4 bases from J; bases unmatched to any gene: 15. There are 18 residues in the CDR3. The full variable domain, with the rest looked up from reference TRBV15 and TRBJ2-1, is DAMVIQNPRYQVTQFGKPVTLSCSQTLNHNVMYWYQQKSSQAPKLLFHYYDKDFNNEADTPDNFQSRRPNTSFCFLDIRSPGLGDTAMYLCATSKGPTLAGLYNEQFFGPGTRLTVL.

This clone occurred a few times. The chain couples TRBV19 to TRBJ2-1; 9 bases fit TRBD1. The germline gives CDR1 LNHDA, CDR2 SQIVND (reference sequence). The CDR3 is 15 amino acids. Losses at the gene ends were 7 bases for V and 4 bases for J; bases not matched to a gene: 8. The CDR3 region has the DNA TGTGCCAGTACCCGGGGACAGGGAACTTACAATGAGCAGTTCTTC. This encodes CASTRGQGTYNEQFF.

This clone has more than one count but fewer than ten. The chain links TRBV7-2 to TRBJ2-7; 10 bases map to TRBD1. Germline trimming cut 6 bases from V and 3 bases from J; bases unmatched to any gene: 5. Germline CDR1 SGHTA, CDR2 FQGNSA. The CDR3 spans 14 residues. CDR3 nucleotide sequence: TGTGCCAGCAGTCCGGGACAGGGGCACTACGAGCAGTACTTC. Translation gives CASSPGQGHYEQYF. Supplemented by reference TRBV7-2 and TRBJ2-7, the full variable domain reads GAGVSQSPSNKVTEKGKDVELRCDPISGHTALYWYRQSLGQGLEFLIYFQGNSAPDKSGLPSDRFSAERTGGSVSTLTIQRTQQEDSAVYLCASSPGQGHYEQYFGPGTRLTVT.

This clone has just a few counts. The chain carries TRBV9 and TRBJ1-1; D is ambiguous. CDR1 is SGDLS, CDR2 YYNGEE, per germline. The CDR3 contains 11 residues. V was shortened by 7 bases and J by 5 bases, with 9 bases between the two germline ends. CDR3 protein: CASSSGTEAFF. The DNA of the CDR3 is TGTGCCAGCTCCTCGGGGACTGAAGCTTTCTTT.

V usage is TRBV6-5 and J usage is TRBJ2-1, with 10 bases fitting TRBD2. The CDR3 is 15 amino acids. The ends lost 6 bases at V and 1 base at J; junction bases unmatched: 3. The germline V gene encodes CDR1 MNHEY and CDR2 SVGAGI. The CDR3: CASSLTSGSYNEQFF. DNA of the CDR3: TGTGCCAGCAGCCTGACTAGCGGGTCCTACAATGAGCAGTTCTTC.

V is TRBV12-5 and J is TRBJ2-2; D not resolved. CDR1 and CDR2 from the germline V gene are LGHNT and FRNRAP. This CDR3 has 14 residues. V was pared by 2 bases and J by 10 bases, with 14 bases between. The CDR3 sequence is CASGLSTRSTELFF. CDR3 DNA: TGTGCTAGTGGTTTGAGCACGCGGTCAACGGAGCTGTTTTTT.

This clone was seen more than once but under ten times. CDR3 sequence (DNA): TGTGCCATCAGGGGACAGGTCGGGACTAGCGGGAGTCGGAATGAGCAGTTCTTC. Protein product: CAIRGQVGTSGSRNEQFF. This chain links TRBV10-3 with TRBJ2-1; TRBD2 agrees at 14 bases. This CDR3 is 18 amino acids long. Germline V lookup: CDR1 ENHRY, CDR2 SYGVKD. With 6 bases clipped from V and 7 bases from J, the junction kept 14 bases outside the gene matches.

The V call is TRBV18, the J call TRBJ1-3, with D uncertain. Trimming took off 3 bases at V and 2 bases at J, with 14 bases between the two ends. The CDR3 contains 16 residues. Germline CDR1 reads KGHSH; CDR2 reads LQKENI. The CDR3 DNA reads TGTGCCAGCTCACCTGGGAGTTTCAGAACTGGAAACACCATATATTTT. Translating it yields CASSPGSFRTGNTIYF.

V and J are TRBV30 and TRBJ1-2; D perhaps matches TRBD1 (6 bases). The CDR3 has 13 amino acids. Deletions cut 2 bases from V and 4 bases from J, with 11 bases between. The V gene's germline CDR1 is GTSNPN and CDR2 SVGIG (reference sequence). DNA of the CDR3: TGTGCCTGGAGTCTACAGGGCGCCTATGGCTACACCTTC. Translated, it gives CAWSLQGAYGYTF.

In this sample, this clone turned up a few times. The genes are TRBV18 and TRBJ1-3; possibly TRBD1 for D (6 bases). CDR1 is KGHSH, CDR2 LQKENI, per germline. V lost 3 bases and J 15 bases, leaving 24 bases between the germline ends. The CDR3 has 15 residues. CDR3 protein: CASSPFDRTETAGYF. The DNA of the CDR3 is TGTGCCAGCTCACCCTTTGACAGGACGGAAACAGCAGGATATTTT.

This clone was seen more than once but under ten times. This chain connects TRBV11-2 to TRBJ2-3; 10 positions match TRBD2. From germline, CDR1 is SGHAT and CDR2 FQNNGV. This CDR3 contains 15 residues. With V trimmed by 5 bases and J by 2 bases, 4 bases remained unmatched. CDR3 protein: CASSQRGGVTDTQYF. In DNA, the CDR3 is TGTGCCAGCAGCCAGCGGGGGGGCGTCACAGATACGCAGTATTTT.

The chain is built from TRBV19 and TRBJ2-5; D is possibly TRBD1 (5 bases). From germline, CDR1 is LNHDA and CDR2 SQIVND (reference sequence). V was pared by 8 bases and J by 5 bases, with 15 bases between. The CDR3 covers 13 residues. CDR3 loop: CASSIDRVETQYF. In DNA, the CDR3 is TGTGCCAGTTCAATTGACAGAGTCGAGACCCAGTACTTC.

This clone was detected only a few times. In DNA, the CDR3 is TGTGCCAGCAGCGAAGGCGACTATGGCTACACCTTC. Protein: CASSEGDYGYTF. The V gene is TRBV14, the J gene TRBJ1-2; D is unclear. CDR3 size: 12 residues. The V gene's germline CDR1 is SGHDN and CDR2 FVKESK. V gave up 5 bases and J gave up 3 bases, with 7 bases separating them.

This clone was observed a handful of times. The chain joins TRBV7-2 to TRBJ2-5; 10 nucleotides line up with TRBD2. The CDR3 is 18 residues long. Germline V gives CDR1 SGHTA, CDR2 FQGNSA. V lost 5 bases and J lost 5; bases outside the gene matches: 17. CDR3 sequence (DNA): TGTGCCAGCAGCCTAACCCGGGGGGCTAGCGGGGGTCGGGAGACCCAGTACTTC. It yields the protein CASSLTRGASGGRETQYF.

V is TRBV9 and J is TRBJ1-1, with TRBD1 as a possible D gene (6 bases). Germline V lookup: CDR1 SGDLS, CDR2 YYNGEE. V was shortened by 2 bases and J by 11 bases, with 16 bases between the two germline ends. The CDR3 runs 13 residues. This CDR3 is CASSVTARDTAFF. DNA of the CDR3: TGTGCCAGCAGCGTGACAGCCCGGGACACTGCTTTCTTT.

This chain connects TRBV7-3 to TRBJ2-3; 9 bases map to TRBD1. This CDR3 is built from 15 residues. The V gene end was trimmed by 4 bases and the J gene end by 0 bases; junction bases not matched to a gene: 2. Looked up from germline, CDR1 is SGHTA and CDR2 is FQGTGA. The CDR3 coding sequence is TGTGCCAGCAGCTCGGACAGGGGAAGCACAGATACGCAGTATTTT. Translation: CASSSDRGSTDTQYF.

The rearrangement links TRBV5-1 to TRBJ2-5; D ambiguous. V gave up 2 bases and J gave up 1 base, with 6 bases separating them. Germline V gives CDR1 SGHRS, CDR2 YFSETQ. The CDR3 runs to 13 residues. The CDR3, as DNA: TGCGCCAGCAGCTTCCCGTTCCAAGAGACCCAGTACTTC. Protein sequence: CASSFPFQETQYF.

The gene calls are TRBV7-9 and TRBJ2-3; 9 bases map to TRBD2. The length of the CDR3 is 16 residues. CDR1 is SEHNR and CDR2 is FQNEAQ in the germline V gene (reference sequence). V gave up 1 base and J gave up 2 bases; unmatched junction bases: 4. CDR3: CASSLVAGGSTDTQYF. CDR3 in DNA: TGTGCCAGCAGCTTAGTGGCGGGGGGGTCCACAGATACGCAGTATTTT.

This clone appeared a few times. This chain links TRBV28 with TRBJ1-2; 9 bases match TRBD1. Germline V CDR1 and CDR2: MDHEN, SYDVKM. There are 16 residues in the CDR3. Trimming removed 5 bases from V and 4 bases from J; junction bases left unmatched: 11. CDR3 coding DNA: TGTGCCAGCAGTAACTTCCGGACAGGGGAATCCTATGGCTACACCTTC. This gives the protein CASSNFRTGESYGYTF.

J is TRBJ1-5 and V is TRBV7-9; 8 bases line up with TRBD1. Germline V lookup: CDR1 SEHNR, CDR2 FQNEAQ (reference sequence). The CDR3 sequence is 16 residues long. J lost 7 bases, V lost 1 base, and 9 bases had no gene match. The CDR3 reads CASSLDGRGRGQPQHF. The DNA of the CDR3 is TGTGCCAGCAGCTTAGATGGCAGGGGGCGAGGACAGCCCCAGCATTTT.

This chain links TRBV5-4 with TRBJ1-1, with D perhaps matching TRBD1 (6 bases). The CDR3 length is 14 residues. Trimming took off 6 bases at V and 4 bases at J, with 16 bases between the two ends. Germline CDR1 is SGHNT and CDR2 is YYREEE (reference sequence). The CDR3 region is CASKTDRFGTEAFF. CDR3 nucleotides: TGTGCCAGCAAAACCGACAGGTTTGGCACTGAAGCTTTCTTT.

This rearrangement joins TRBV19 to TRBJ1-2; D is uncertain. Germline V lookup: CDR1 LNHDA, CDR2 SQIVND (reference sequence). This CDR3 has 12 residues. V lost 1 base, J lost 8 bases, and 8 bases lay in between. The CDR3 sequence is CASSIVGIGYTF. The CDR3 DNA reads as TGTGCCAGTAGTATAGTGGGCATCGGCTACACCTTC.

In this sample, this clone turned up a few times. The chain combines TRBV7-2 with TRBJ2-7; TRBD1 matches at 7 bases. CDR1 and CDR2 (germline): SGHTA, FQGNSA. This CDR3 contains 15 residues. V lost 5 bases and J lost 4; bases outside the gene matches: 11. The CDR3 region has the DNA TGTGCCAGCAGCCTTAGACAGGGCCATCCGTACGAGCAGTACTTC. The encoded protein is CASSLRQGHPYEQYF.

The V call is TRBV6-1, the J call TRBJ2-5; D gene uncertain. The CDR3 consists of 10 residues. Germline loops: CDR1 MNHNS, CDR2 SASEGT. The V end was cut by 9 bases, the J end by 5 bases, with 7 bases between. This chain's CDR3 is CASDRETQYF. CDR3 in DNA: TGTGCCAGTGATCGGGAGACCCAGTACTTC.

This clone was recorded a few times. The CDR3 sequence is CASSQWEWTSVSTQYF. CDR3 bases: TGTGCCAGCAGCCAATGGGAATGGACTAGCGTGAGTACGCAGTATTTT. The gene calls are TRBV11-3 and TRBJ2-3; 9 nucleotides match TRBD2. CDR3 length: 16 residues. Germline V gene data show CDR1 as SGHNT and CDR2 as YENEEA. The V and J ends lost 5 bases and 8 bases, in that order; junction bases with no gene match: 14.

This clone was seen at least ten times. DNA for the CDR3: TGCGCCAGCACTGGACTCCACGGAGGAAAACTGTTTTTT. Residues: CASTGLHGGKLFF. This chain joins TRBV23-1 and TRBJ1-4; D gene ambiguous. TRBV23-1 is marked as an open reading frame, function uncertain. The CDR3 runs to 13 residues. Between the trimmed V and J ends, which lost 7 bases and 10 bases, there was a span of 16 bases.

This clone was observed a few times. The CDR3 protein is CASSGPYTDTQYF. CDR3 coding DNA: TGCGCCAGCAGTGGGCCTTACACAGATACGCAGTATTTT. This sequence joins TRBV5-1 and TRBJ2-3, with no clear D. The CDR3 consists of 13 residues. CDR1 is SGHRS and CDR2 is YFSETQ in the germline V gene. Trimming shortened V by 5 bases and J by 2 bases, and 9 bases separated the two germline ends.

On this clone itself: Other DNA sequences within the sample encode an identical CDR3. The chain has TRBV30 and TRBJ1-5; D is possibly TRBD1 (6 bases). Germline V lookup: CDR1 GTSNPN, CDR2 SVGIG (reference sequence). CDR3 length: 13 residues. V lost 2 bases and J lost 4, with 9 bases in between. This CDR3 reads CAWSSTGNQPQHF. CDR3 sequence (DNA): TGTGCCTGGAGTAGTACAGGGAATCAGCCCCAGCATTTT.

This clone came up a few times. V is TRBV10-3 and J is TRBJ2-2; D might be TRBD1 (6 bases). Germline CDR1 and CDR2: ENHRY and SYGVKD. V was shortened by 10 bases and J by 0 bases, with 15 bases between the two germline ends. The CDR3 runs 15 residues. The CDR3, as DNA: TGTGCCAGCGCGCTGACAGGTTCGAACACCGGGGAGCTGTTTTTT. Protein: CASALTGSNTGELFF.

This chain uses TRBV18 with TRBJ2-1; 9 bases are a match to TRBD2. V gave up 6 bases and J gave up 2 bases; unmatched junction bases: 5. The germline V gene encodes CDR1 KGHSH and CDR2 LQKENI. This CDR3 is built from 15 residues. CDR3 bases: TGTGCCAGCTCGCAGACTAGCGGCGCCTACAATGAGCAGTTCTTC. Translated, it gives CASSQTSGAYNEQFF.